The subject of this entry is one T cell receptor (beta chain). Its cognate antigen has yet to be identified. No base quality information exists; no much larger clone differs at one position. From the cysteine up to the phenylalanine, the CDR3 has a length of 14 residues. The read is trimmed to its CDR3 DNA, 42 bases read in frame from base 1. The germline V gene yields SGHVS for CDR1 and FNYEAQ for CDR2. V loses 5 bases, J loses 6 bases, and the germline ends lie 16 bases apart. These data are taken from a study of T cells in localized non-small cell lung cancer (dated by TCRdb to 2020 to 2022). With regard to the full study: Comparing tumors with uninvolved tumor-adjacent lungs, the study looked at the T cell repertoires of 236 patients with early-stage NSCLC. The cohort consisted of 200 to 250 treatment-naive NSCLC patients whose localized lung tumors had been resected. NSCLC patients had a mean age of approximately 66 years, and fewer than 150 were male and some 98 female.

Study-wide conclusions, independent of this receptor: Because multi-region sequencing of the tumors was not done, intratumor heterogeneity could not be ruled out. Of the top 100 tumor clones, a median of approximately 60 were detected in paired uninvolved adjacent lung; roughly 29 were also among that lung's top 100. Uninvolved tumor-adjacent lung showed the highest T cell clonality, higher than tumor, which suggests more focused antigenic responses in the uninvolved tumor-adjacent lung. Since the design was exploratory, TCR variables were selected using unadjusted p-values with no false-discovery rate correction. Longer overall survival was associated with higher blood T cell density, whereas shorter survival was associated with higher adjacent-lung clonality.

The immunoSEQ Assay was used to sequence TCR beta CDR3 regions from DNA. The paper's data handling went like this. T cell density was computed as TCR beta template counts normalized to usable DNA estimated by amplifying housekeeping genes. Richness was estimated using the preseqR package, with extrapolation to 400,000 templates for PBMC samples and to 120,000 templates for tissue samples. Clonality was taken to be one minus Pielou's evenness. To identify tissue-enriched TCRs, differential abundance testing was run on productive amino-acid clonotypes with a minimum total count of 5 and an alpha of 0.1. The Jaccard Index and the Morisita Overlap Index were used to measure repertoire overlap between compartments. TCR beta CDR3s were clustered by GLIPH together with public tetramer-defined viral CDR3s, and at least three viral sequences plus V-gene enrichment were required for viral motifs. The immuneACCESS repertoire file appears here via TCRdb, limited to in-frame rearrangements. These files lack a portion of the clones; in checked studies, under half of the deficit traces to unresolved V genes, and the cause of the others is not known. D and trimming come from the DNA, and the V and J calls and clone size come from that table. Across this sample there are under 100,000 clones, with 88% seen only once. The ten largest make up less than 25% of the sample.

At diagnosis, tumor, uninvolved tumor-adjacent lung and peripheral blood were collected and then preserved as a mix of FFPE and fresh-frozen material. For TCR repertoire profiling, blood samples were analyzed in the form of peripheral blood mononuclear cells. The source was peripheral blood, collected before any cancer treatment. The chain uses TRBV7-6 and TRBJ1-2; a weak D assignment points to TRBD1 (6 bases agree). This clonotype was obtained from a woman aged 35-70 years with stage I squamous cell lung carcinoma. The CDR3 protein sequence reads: CASSTSRGKDGYTF. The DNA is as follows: TGTGCCAGCAGCACCTCCAGGGGAAAGGATGGCTACACCTTC. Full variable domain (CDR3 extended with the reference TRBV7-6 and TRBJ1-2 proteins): GAGVSQSPRYKVTKRGQDVALRCDPISGHVSLYWYRQALGQGPEFLTYFNYEAQQDKSGLPNDRFSAERPEGSISTLTIQRTEQRDSAMYRCASSTSRGKDGYTFGSGTRLTVV.